Listed below are T cell receptor beta chains from one sample, sequenced in a study of vaccination and CD4 T cells after COVID-19. For these TCRs, the target antigens are not known. TCRdb independently ran MiXCR on the PCR reads; one entry per CDR3 protein. The table lists 4,000 to 6,000 distinct CDR3 sequences, roughly two fifths of them singletons. Sequencing input: CD4+ T cells from blood, cultured in vitro. The receptors derive from a human donor who had recovered from COVID-19. The CDR3 runs from the conserved cysteine through the conserved F or W. Fields, in order: clone size, J gene, D gene, V gene, CDR3 protein, CDR3 DNA. D genes are given only for firm matches. Some rows mark clone size as missing; the rest say once, few, many or name a class of expanded clone.

>medium-sized|TRBJ1-6|-|TRBV18
CASSPRSLGTSGSPLHF
TGTGCCAGCTCACCAAGGAGTTTGGGGACGTCGGGCTCACCCCTCCACTTT
>-|TRBJ1-2|TRBD1|TRBV6-1
CASRRDSNYGYTF
TGTGCCAGCAGAAGGGACAGCAACTATGGCTACACCTTC
>-|TRBJ2-5|-|TRBV18
CASSQIGETQYF
TGTGCCAGCTCACAGATCGGGGAGACCCAGTACTTC
>-|TRBJ2-5|-|TRBV20-1
CSAWGAVGETQYF
TGCAGTGCTTGGGGGGCAGTGGGAGAGACCCAGTACTTC
>-|TRBJ2-7|TRBD2|TRBV7-2
CASSSAGTSSYEQYF
TGTGCCAGCAGCTCAGCCGGGACTAGCTCCTACGAGCAGTACTTC
>medium-sized|TRBJ1-3|-|TRBV4-2
CASSPGAAGNTIYF
TGTGCCAGCAGCCCTGGGGCTGCTGGAAACACCATATATTTT
>few|TRBJ2-5|-|TRBV5-1
CASSLVPGNQETQYF
TGCGCCAGCAGCTTGGTCCCTGGTAACCAAGAGACCCAGTACTTC
>-|TRBJ2-4|-|TRBV12-3/TRBV12-4
CASSLAAALDIQYF
TGTGCCAGCAGTTTAGCAGCCGCATTGGACATTCAGTACTTC
>few|TRBJ1-1|-|TRBV2
CASRALIVNTEAFF
TGTGCCAGCAGGGCCCTTATCGTGAACACTGAAGCTTTCTTT
>-|TRBJ2-1|TRBD2|TRBV7-3
CASSLSLAGTNEQFF
TGTGCCAGCAGCTTAAGTTTAGCGGGAACGAATGAGCAGTTCTTC
>few|TRBJ1-1|-|TRBV7-9
CASSPQRGTEAFF
TGTGCCAGCAGCCCCCAGCGGGGGACTGAAGCTTTCTTT
>few|TRBJ1-2|TRBD1|TRBV27
CASSLGGQGIYGYTF
TGTGCCAGCAGTTTAGGGGGACAGGGCATCTATGGCTACACCTTC
>-|TRBJ1-5|-|TRBV6-1
CASSVYRVGDQPQHF
TGTGCCAGCAGTGTGTACAGGGTAGGGGATCAGCCCCAGCATTTT
>few|TRBJ2-7|-|TRBV7-9
CASSPRGLSWEQYF
TGTGCCAGCAGCCCACGCGGACTTTCTTGGGAGCAGTACTTC
>few|TRBJ2-2|TRBD2|TRBV27
CASRISGSRITGELFF
TGTGCCAGCAGGATTAGCGGGAGTCGTATCACCGGGGAGCTGTTTTTT
>-|TRBJ2-2|-|TRBV20-1
CSARKGAHTGELFF
TGCAGTGCGCGGAAGGGAGCGCATACCGGGGAGCTGTTTTTT
>once|TRBJ2-3|-|TRBV18
CASSWATDTQYF
TGTGCCAGCTCTTGGGCCACAGATACGCAGTATTTT
>-|TRBJ1-2|-|TRBV2
CASSTAEYGYTF
TGTGCCAGCAGTACTGCAGAGTATGGCTACACCTTC
>medium-sized|TRBJ2-7|TRBD2|TRBV7-9
CASSNTVGYLGLERGEQYF
TGTGCCAGCAGCAACACCGTTGGCTACCTGGGACTAGAGCGGGGGGAGCAGTACTTC
>-|TRBJ2-7|TRBD1|TRBV4-3
CASSQAAGQGREQYF
TGCGCCAGCAGCCAAGCTGCGGGACAGGGACGCGAGCAGTACTTC
>few|TRBJ2-5|TRBD2|TRBV12-3/TRBV12-4
CASSLGLAGETQYF
TGTGCCAGCAGTCTGGGGCTAGCGGGGGAGACCCAGTACTTC